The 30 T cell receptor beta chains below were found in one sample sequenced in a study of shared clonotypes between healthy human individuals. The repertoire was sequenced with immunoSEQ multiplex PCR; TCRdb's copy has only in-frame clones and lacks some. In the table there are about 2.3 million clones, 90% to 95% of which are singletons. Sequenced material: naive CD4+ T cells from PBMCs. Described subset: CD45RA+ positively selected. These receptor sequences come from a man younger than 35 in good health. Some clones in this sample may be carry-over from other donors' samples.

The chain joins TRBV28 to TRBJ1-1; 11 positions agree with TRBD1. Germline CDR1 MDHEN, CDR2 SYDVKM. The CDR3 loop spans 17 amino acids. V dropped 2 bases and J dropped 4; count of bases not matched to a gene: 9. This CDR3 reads CASSLLAGQGVSTEAFF. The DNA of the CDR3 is TGTGCCAGCAGTTTACTGGCGGGACAGGGGGTTTCCACTGAAGCTTTCTTT.

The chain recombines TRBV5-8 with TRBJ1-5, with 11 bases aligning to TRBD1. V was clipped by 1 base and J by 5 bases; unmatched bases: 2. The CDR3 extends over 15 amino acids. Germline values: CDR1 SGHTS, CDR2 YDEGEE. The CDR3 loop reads CASSLTDRGHQPQHF. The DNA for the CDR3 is TGTGCCAGCAGCTTGACGGACAGGGGGCATCAGCCCCAGCATTTT.

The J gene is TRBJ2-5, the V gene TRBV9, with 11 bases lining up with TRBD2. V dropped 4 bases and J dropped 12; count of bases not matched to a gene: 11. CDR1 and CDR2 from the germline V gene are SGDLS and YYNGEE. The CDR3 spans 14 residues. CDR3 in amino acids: CASSPTGLAAPKYF. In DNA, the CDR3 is TGTGCCAGCAGCCCAACGGGACTAGCGGCCCCCAAGTACTTC.

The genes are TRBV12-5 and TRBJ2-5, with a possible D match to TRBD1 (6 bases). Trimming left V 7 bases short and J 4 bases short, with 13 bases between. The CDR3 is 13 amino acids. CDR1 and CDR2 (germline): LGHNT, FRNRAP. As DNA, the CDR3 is TGTGCTAGTGCCTACAGGGTAGGAGAGACCCAGTACTTC. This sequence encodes CASAYRVGETQYF.

The CDR3 sequence is CAWERGSYGYTF. The CDR3 bases are TGTGCCTGGGAGAGAGGGAGCTATGGCTACACCTTC. This chain links TRBV30 with TRBJ1-2; D call uncertain. Germline values: CDR1 GTSNPN, CDR2 SVGIG (reference sequence). The CDR3 has 12 residues. The ends were cut back, 5 bases at V and 4 bases at J, with 11 bases in the middle.

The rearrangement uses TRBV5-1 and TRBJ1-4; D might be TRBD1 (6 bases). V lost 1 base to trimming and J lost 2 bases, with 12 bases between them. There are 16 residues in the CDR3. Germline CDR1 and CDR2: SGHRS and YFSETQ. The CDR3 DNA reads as TGCGCCAGCAGCTTGCAAGTGCAGGGGACTAATGAAAAACTGTTTTTT. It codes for CASSLQVQGTNEKLFF.

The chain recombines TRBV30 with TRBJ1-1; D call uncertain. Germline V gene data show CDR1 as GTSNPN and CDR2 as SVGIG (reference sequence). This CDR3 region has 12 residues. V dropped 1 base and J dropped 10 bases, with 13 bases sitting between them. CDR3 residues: CAWSDLMGRAFF. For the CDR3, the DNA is TGTGCCTGGAGTGACCTCATGGGCCGAGCTTTCTTT.

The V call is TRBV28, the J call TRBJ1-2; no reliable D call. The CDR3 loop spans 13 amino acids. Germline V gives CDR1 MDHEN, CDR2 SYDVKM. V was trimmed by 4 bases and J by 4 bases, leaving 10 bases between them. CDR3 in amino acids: CASSSSGGYGYTF. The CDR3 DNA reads TGTGCCAGCAGTTCATCCGGTGGCTATGGCTACACCTTC.

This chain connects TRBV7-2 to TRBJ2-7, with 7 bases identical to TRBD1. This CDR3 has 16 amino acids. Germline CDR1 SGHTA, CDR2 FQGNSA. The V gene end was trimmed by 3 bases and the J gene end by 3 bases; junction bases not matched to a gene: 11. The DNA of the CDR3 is TGTGCCAGCAGCTTCACCGAGGGACAGAACAACTACGAGCAGTACTTC. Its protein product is CASSFTEGQNNYEQYF.

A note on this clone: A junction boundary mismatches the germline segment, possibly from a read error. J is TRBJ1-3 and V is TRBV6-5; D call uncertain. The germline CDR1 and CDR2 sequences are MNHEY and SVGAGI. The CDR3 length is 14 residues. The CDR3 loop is CASSYGRGGSTIYF. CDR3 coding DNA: TGTGCCAGCAGTTACGGACGGGGAGGAAGCACCATATATTTT.

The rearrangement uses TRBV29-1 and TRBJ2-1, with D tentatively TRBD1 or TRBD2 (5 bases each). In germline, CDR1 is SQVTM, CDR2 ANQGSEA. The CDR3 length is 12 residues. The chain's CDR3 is CSSPGLLNEQFF. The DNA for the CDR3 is TGCAGTAGCCCGGGGCTCCTCAATGAGCAGTTCTTC.

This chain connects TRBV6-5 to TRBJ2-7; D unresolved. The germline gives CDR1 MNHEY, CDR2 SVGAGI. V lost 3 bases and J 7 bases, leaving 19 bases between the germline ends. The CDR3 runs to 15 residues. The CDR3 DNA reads TGTGCCAGCAGTTATCGGCGGAGACAAGTTGGGGAGCAGTACTTC. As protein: CASSYRRRQVGEQYF.

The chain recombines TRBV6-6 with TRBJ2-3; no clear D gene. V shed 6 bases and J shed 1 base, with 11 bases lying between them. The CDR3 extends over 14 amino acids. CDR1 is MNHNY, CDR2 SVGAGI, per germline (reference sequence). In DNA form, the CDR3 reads TGTGCCAGCAGCGCACTCTCTGGCACAGATACGCAGTATTTT. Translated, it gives CASSALSGTDTQYF.

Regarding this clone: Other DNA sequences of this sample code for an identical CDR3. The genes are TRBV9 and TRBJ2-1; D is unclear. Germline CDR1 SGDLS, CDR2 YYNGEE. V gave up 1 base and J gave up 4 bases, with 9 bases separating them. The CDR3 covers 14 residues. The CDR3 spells CASSVTSGYNEQFF. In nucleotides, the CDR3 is TGTGCCAGCAGCGTAACTTCGGGTTACAATGAGCAGTTCTTC.

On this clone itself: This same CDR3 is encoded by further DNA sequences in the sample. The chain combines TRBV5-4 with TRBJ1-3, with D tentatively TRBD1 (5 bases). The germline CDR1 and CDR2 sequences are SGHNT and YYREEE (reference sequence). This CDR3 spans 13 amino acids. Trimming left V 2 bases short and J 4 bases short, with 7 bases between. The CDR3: CASSLRGGNTIYF. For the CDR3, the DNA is TGTGCCAGCAGCTTAAGGGGAGGAAACACCATATATTTT.

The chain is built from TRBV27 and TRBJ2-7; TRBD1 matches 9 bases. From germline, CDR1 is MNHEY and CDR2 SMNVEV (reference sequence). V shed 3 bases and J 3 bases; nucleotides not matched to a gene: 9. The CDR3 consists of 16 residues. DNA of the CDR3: TGTGCCAGCAGTTTTGCCCCCGGGACAGGGCACTACGAGCAGTACTTC. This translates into CASSFAPGTGHYEQYF.

This CDR3 is CASSAGGTGDTQYF. The CDR3 bases are TGCGCCAGCAGCGCAGGGGGAACGGGAGATACGCAGTATTTT. This chain joins TRBV5-1 and TRBJ2-3; 7 positions match TRBD1. This CDR3 comprises 14 residues. Germline lookup yields CDR1 SGHRS and CDR2 YFSETQ. V dropped 4 bases and J dropped 5; count of bases not matched to a gene: 7. The whole variable domain, remainder taken from reference TRBV5-1 and TRBJ2-3, is KAGVTQTPRYLIKTRGQQVTLSCSPISGHRSVSWYQQTPGQGLQFLFEYFSETQRNKGNFPGRFSGRQFSNSRSEMNVSTLELGDSALYLCASSAGGTGDTQYFGPGTRLTVL.

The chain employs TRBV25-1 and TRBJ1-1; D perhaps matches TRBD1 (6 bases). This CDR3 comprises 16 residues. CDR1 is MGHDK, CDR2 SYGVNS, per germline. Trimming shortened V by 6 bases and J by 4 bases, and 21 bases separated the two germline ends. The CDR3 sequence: CASSAKRGASGTEAFF. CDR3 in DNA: TGTGCCAGCAGCGCCAAAAGGGGGGCGTCTGGCACTGAAGCTTTCTTT.

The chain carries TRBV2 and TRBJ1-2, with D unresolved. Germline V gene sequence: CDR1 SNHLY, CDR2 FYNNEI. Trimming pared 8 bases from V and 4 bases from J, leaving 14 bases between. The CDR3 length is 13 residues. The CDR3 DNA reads TGTGCCAGCGGGAGGGCGGACCCCTATGGCTACACCTTC. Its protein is CASGRADPYGYTF.

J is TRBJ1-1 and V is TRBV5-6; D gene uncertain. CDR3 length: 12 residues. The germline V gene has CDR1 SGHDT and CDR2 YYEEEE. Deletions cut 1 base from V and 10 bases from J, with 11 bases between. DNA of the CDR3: TGTGCCAGCAGCTTGTGGGCGGGAGGAGCTTTCTTT. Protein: CASSLWAGGAFF.

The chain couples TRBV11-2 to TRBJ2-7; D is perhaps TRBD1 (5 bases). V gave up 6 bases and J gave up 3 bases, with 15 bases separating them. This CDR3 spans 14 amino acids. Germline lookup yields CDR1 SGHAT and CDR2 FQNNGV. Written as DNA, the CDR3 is TGTGCCAGCAGTTCTAGGTCCCAGGGCTACGAGCAGTACTTC. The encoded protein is CASSSRSQGYEQYF.

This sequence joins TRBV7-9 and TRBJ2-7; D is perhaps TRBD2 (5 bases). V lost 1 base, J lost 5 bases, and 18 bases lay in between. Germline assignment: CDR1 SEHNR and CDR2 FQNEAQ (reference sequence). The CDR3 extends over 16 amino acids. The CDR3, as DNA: TGTGCCAGCAGCTTAGGTGAGAGGGTTCACGGCGACGAGCAGTACTTC. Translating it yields CASSLGERVHGDEQYF.

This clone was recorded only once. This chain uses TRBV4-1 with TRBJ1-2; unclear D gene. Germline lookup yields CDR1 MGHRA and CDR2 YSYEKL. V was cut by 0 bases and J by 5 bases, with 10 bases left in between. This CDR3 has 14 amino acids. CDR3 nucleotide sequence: TGCGCCAGCAGCCAAGAGCCAGATGCGTATGGCTACACCTTC. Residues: CASSQEPDAYGYTF.

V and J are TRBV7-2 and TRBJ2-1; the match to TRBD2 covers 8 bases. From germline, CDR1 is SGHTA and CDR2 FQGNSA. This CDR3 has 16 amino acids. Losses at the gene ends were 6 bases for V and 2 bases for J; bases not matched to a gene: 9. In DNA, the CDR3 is TGTGCCAGCAGTTCTCCCGGGACTAGAGCCTACAATGAGCAGTTCTTC. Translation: CASSSPGTRAYNEQFF.

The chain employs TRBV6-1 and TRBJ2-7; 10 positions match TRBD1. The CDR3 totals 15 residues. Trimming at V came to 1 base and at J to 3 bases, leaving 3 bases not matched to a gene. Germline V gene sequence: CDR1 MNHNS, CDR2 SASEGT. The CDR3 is CASSEGGQGNYEQYF. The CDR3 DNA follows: TGTGCCAGCAGTGAAGGGGGACAGGGGAACTACGAGCAGTACTTC.

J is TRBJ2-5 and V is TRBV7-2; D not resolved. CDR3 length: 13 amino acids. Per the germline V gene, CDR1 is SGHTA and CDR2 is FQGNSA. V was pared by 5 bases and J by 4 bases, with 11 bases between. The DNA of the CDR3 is TGTGCCAGCAGCCCAACAATGGGAGAGACCCAGTACTTC. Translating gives CASSPTMGETQYF.

CDR3: CASKTRNEQFF. The CDR3 DNA reads as TGTGCCAGCAAAACTCGAAATGAGCAGTTCTTC. The chain is built from TRBV6-5 and TRBJ2-1; D is unclear. Trimming took 7 bases from V and 7 from J, leaving 8 bases between them. Germline CDR1 and CDR2: MNHEY and SVGAGI. CDR3 size: 11 residues.

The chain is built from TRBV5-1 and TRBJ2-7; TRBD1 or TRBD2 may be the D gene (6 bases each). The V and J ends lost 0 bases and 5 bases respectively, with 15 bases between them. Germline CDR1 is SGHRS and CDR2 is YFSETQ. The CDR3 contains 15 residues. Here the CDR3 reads CASSLAPGEVDEQYF. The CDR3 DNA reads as TGCGCCAGCAGCTTGGCTCCAGGGGAGGTGGACGAGCAGTACTTC.

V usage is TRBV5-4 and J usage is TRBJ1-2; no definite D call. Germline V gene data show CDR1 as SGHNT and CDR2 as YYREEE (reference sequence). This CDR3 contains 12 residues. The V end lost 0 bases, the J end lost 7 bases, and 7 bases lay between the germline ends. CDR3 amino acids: CASSLALGGYTF. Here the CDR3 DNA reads TGTGCCAGCAGCTTGGCGTTGGGTGGCTACACCTTC.

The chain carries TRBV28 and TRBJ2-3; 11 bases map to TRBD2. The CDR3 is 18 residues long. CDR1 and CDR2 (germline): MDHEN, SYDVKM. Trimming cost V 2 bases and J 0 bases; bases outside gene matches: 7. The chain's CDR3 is CASSLSRTSGFSTDTQYF. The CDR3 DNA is TGTGCCAGCAGTTTAAGCCGGACTAGCGGGTTTAGCACAGATACGCAGTATTTT.